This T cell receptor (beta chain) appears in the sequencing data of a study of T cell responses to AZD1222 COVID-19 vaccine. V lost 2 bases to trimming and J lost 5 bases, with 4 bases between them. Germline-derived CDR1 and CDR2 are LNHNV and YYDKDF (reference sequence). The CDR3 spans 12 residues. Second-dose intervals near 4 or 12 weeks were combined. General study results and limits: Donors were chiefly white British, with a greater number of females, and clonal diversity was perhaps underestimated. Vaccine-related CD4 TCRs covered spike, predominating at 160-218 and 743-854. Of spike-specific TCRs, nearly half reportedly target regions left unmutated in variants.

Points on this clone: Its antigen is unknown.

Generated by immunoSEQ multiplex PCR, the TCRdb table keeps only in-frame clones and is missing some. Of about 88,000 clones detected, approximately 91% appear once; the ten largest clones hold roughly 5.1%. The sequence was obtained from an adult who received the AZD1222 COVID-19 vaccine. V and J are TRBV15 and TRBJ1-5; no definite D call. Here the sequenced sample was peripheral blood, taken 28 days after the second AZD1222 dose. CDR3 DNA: TGTGCCACCAGCAGACCTGATCAGCCCCAGCATTTT. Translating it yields CATSRPDQPQHF.